The 29 T cell receptor beta chains presented below share a single source sample, sequenced in a study of T cells expressing NK-cell markers. TCRdb re-called the 5' RACE reads; one entry per CDR3 protein, DNA not given. There are roughly 390,000 distinct CDR3 sequences in the sample, with about 11% held by the top ten. The sample was blood T cells: a sorted CD56 or NKG2C T cell subset, CD4+ or CD8+ T cells, or bulk PBMC T cells (not recorded which). These receptor sequences come from a woman aged 50 to 60 in good health.

The chain recombines TRBV12-3 or TRBV12-4 with TRBJ1-5; TCRdb returns TRBD1, unconfirmable since there is no DNA. The CDR3 runs to 16 residues. This CDR3 is CASSPGTGSPHQPQHF.

The chain recombines TRBV6-6 with TRBJ2-3. This CDR3 contains 16 residues. Germline V gene sequence: CDR1 MNHNY, CDR2 SVGAGI (reference sequence). CDR3: CASSYSRLSSTDTQYF.

The chain couples TRBV24-1 to TRBJ2-2. The CDR3 totals 13 residues. The V gene's germline CDR1 is KGHDR and CDR2 SFDVKD. The CDR3 loop is CATTGSSTGELFF.

V gene TRBV7-7 combines with J gene TRBJ2-2; TCRdb's D gene call, TRBD1, goes unchecked for lack of DNA. There are 16 residues in the CDR3. The germline gives CDR1 SSHAT, CDR2 FNYEAQ (reference sequence). CDR3 loop: CASSPKRGALGGELFF. The variable domain in full, completed from reference TRBV7-7 and TRBJ2-2, reads GAGVSQSPRYKVTKRGQDVTLRCDPISSHATLYWYQQALGQGPEFLTYFNYEAQPDKSGLPSDRFSAERPEGSISTLTIQRTEQRDSAMYRCASSPKRGALGGELFFGEGSRLTVL.

V gene TRBV19 combines with J gene TRBJ2-5; TCRdb lists TRBD1, though no DNA is available to test this call. This CDR3 is built from 13 residues. CDR1 and CDR2 (germline): LNHDA, SQIVND (reference sequence). The CDR3 here is CASSSRQGGTQYF.

The chain couples TRBV7-8 to TRBJ2-2; TCRdb reports TRBD2, a call that lacks DNA to check it against. The CDR3 has 17 residues. Germline values: CDR1 SGHVS, CDR2 FQNEAQ. CDR3 residues: CASSLVGGRVDTGELFF. The complete variable domain, with remaining parts taken from reference TRBV7-8 and TRBJ2-2, reads GAGVSQSPRYKVAKRGQDVALRCDPISGHVSLFWYQQALGQGPEFLTYFQNEAQLDKSGLPSDRFFAERPEGSVSTLKIQRTQQEDSAVYLCASSLVGGRVDTGELFFGEGSRLTVL.

V is TRBV29-1 and J is TRBJ2-1; with no DNA, the TCRdb D assignment of TRBD2 cannot be verified. The germline V gene has CDR1 SQVTM and CDR2 ANQGSEA. The CDR3 covers 14 residues. This CDR3 is CSVTSGRASYEQFF.

V and J are TRBV3-1 and TRBJ1-1. Looked up from germline, CDR1 is LGHDT and CDR2 is YNNKEL (reference sequence). This CDR3 is 14 amino acids long. This CDR3 reads CASSQGWGSTEAFF.

The chain recombines TRBV20-1 with TRBJ1-2. Per germline, CDR1 DFQATT and CDR2 SNEGSKA (reference sequence). The CDR3 sequence is 16 residues long. The CDR3 reads CSARDTLEEFGYGYTF.

This chain links TRBV10-3 with TRBJ2-2; TCRdb returns TRBD2, unconfirmable since there is no DNA. Germline V gene sequence: CDR1 ENHRY, CDR2 SYGVKD. The CDR3 has 17 residues. CDR3 region: CAVLQGPSSHDTGELFF.

V and J are TRBV5-1 and TRBJ2-3; the TCRdb call, TRBD1, lacks DNA for checking. CDR3 length: 15 amino acids. Germline CDR1 and CDR2: SGHRS and YFSETQ. The CDR3 loop is CASSFLWGRTDTQYF.

The chain has TRBV7-6 and TRBJ2-7. The germline gives CDR1 SGHVS, CDR2 FNYEAQ. This CDR3 is 14 amino acids long. This chain's CDR3 is CASSSSGSLGEQYF.

The rearrangement uses TRBV12-3 or TRBV12-4 and TRBJ2-1; lacking DNA, the TRBD2 call made by TCRdb goes unchecked. The CDR3 extends over 15 amino acids. CDR3 sequence: CASSRTSGANNEQFF.

The rearrangement joins TRBV3-1 to TRBJ2-3; as DNA is missing, the TRBD1 call by TCRdb cannot be tested. CDR3 length equals 15 residues. Germline values: CDR1 LGHDT, CDR2 YNNKEL (reference sequence). The CDR3: CASSQRTGATDTQYF.

V is TRBV12-3 or TRBV12-4 and J is TRBJ2-1; the TCRdb call, TRBD2, lacks DNA for checking. This CDR3 is 15 amino acids long. The CDR3 spells CASTLGLAGDDEQFF.

This rearrangement joins TRBV20-1 to TRBJ2-2. This CDR3 has 16 amino acids. Germline V gene sequence: CDR1 DFQATT, CDR2 SNEGSKA (reference sequence). The CDR3 is CSARVPRRQDTGELFF.

The J gene is TRBJ2-6, the V gene TRBV4-2. The CDR3 is 17 residues long. Germline lookup yields CDR1 LGHNA and CDR2 YNFKEQ. The CDR3 sequence is CASSQANLGSGANVLTF.

The J gene is TRBJ2-1, the V gene TRBV18; the D call from TCRdb, TRBD2, cannot be confirmed without DNA. This CDR3 has 17 amino acids. The germline CDR1 and CDR2 sequences are KGHSH and LQKENI. CDR3 sequence: CASSPSSGRASYNEQFF. The whole variable domain, remainder taken from reference TRBV18 and TRBJ2-1, is NAGVMQNPRHLVRRRGQEARLRCSPMKGHSHVYWYRQLPEEGLKFMVYLQKENIIDESGMPKERFSAEFPKEGPSILRIQQVVRGDSAAYFCASSPSSGRASYNEQFFGPGTRLTVL.

The rearrangement uses TRBV25-1 and TRBJ2-7; the TRBD2 assignment by TCRdb is unverifiable without DNA. The germline V gene encodes CDR1 MGHDK and CDR2 SYGVNS. This CDR3 comprises 22 residues. The CDR3 reads CASSEFIPRGTSGSHNSYEQYF.

V is TRBV3-1 and J is TRBJ2-3; the D call of TRBD2 rests on TCRdb alone, since no DNA is present to check it. Germline V gene data show CDR1 as LGHDT and CDR2 as YNNKEL (reference sequence). This CDR3 has 15 amino acids. CDR3 loop: CASAQLAGVTDTQYF.

This sequence joins TRBV5-6 and TRBJ1-4; no DNA is available, so the TRBD1 call from TCRdb remains unchecked. Germline assignment: CDR1 SGHDT and CDR2 YYEEEE. The CDR3 sequence is 13 residues long. CDR3 region: CASSFDRVEKLFF.

J is TRBJ2-3 and V is TRBV3-1; the TCRdb D gene call, TRBD2, has no DNA to confirm it. From germline, CDR1 is LGHDT and CDR2 YNNKEL (reference sequence). CDR3 length: 17 amino acids. The CDR3 protein is CASSSTPGLAVTDTQYF.

The CDR3 loop reads CSARAQGAALGEQFF. The rearrangement uses TRBV20-1 and TRBJ2-1; lacking DNA, the TRBD1 call made by TCRdb goes unchecked. The CDR3 is made up of 15 amino acids. CDR1 and CDR2 (germline): DFQATT, SNEGSKA (reference sequence).

V usage is TRBV20-1 and J usage is TRBJ1-1; the D call of TRBD1 rests on TCRdb alone, since no DNA is present to check it. Germline CDR1 DFQATT, CDR2 SNEGSKA (reference sequence). CDR3 length equals 15 residues. CDR3 in amino acids: CSARDRDRGNTEAFF.

This chain uses TRBV7-3 with TRBJ1-2; checking the TCRdb D call of TRBD1 is not possible without DNA. CDR1 and CDR2 (germline): SGHTA, FQGTGA. The CDR3 loop spans 14 amino acids. CDR3 sequence: CASSLYRGDYGYTF.

The CDR3 loop is CASINRAPNTEAFF. The chain has TRBV7-9 and TRBJ1-1. Germline V lookup: CDR1 SEHNR, CDR2 FQNEAQ (reference sequence). This CDR3 has 14 residues.

This sequence joins TRBV4-1 and TRBJ2-1; the TCRdb D gene call, TRBD1, has no DNA to confirm it. Germline V lookup: CDR1 MGHRA, CDR2 YSYEKL. The CDR3 has 14 residues. CDR3 residues: CASSHPGGRNEQFF.

This rearrangement joins TRBV27 to TRBJ1-4. Per the germline V gene, CDR1 is MNHEY and CDR2 is SMNVEV (reference sequence). This CDR3 has 16 amino acids. CDR3 sequence reads: CASSSPRVPTNEKLFF.

The rearrangement uses TRBV29-1 and TRBJ1-2. The length of the CDR3 is 16 residues. CDR1 is SQVTM and CDR2 is ANQGSEA in the germline V gene. The CDR3 loop reads CSVEKGGVGPLYGYTF.